These 30 T cell receptor beta chains came from one sample sequenced in a study of cytomegalovirus exposure and HLA in healthy donors. The PCR had 60 Vbeta and 13 Jbeta primers. Only in-frame clones appear in the TCRdb table, and some are missing; sequencing was by immunoSEQ multiplex PCR. The sample holds about 140,000 clones, around 80% seen once. The sample was PBMCs. The origin of the receptors is a man in his forties in good health and CMV-seronegative.

This chain links TRBV7-6 with TRBJ2-1; 8 nucleotides align to TRBD1. Trimming cost V 5 bases and J 5 bases; bases outside gene matches: 14. The V gene's germline CDR1 is SGHVS and CDR2 FNYEAQ. The CDR3 extends over 17 amino acids. CDR3 in amino acids: CASSATQDRGLNNEQFF. CDR3 DNA sequence: TGTGCCAGCAGCGCAACCCAAGACAGGGGTTTAAACAATGAGCAGTTCTTC.

The J gene is TRBJ1-1, the V gene TRBV7-6, with 7 bases matching TRBD1. Germline V gene sequence: CDR1 SGHVS, CDR2 FNYEAQ. CDR3 length: 14 residues. Losses at the gene ends were 5 bases for V and 12 bases for J; bases not matched to a gene: 15. As DNA, the CDR3 is TGTGCCAGCAGCCCCGGGACAGCAATCGGTGTGACTTTCTTT. Translation: CASSPGTAIGVTFF.

This chain links TRBV18 with TRBJ2-1; perhaps TRBD2 as D (6 bases). The V and J ends lost 4 bases and 9 bases respectively, with 22 bases between them. This CDR3 has 16 residues. CDR1 is KGHSH and CDR2 is LQKENI in the germline V gene. CDR3 amino acids: CASSLSRGASAGEQFF. Here the CDR3 DNA reads TGTGCCAGCTCACTAAGCCGCGGGGCTAGCGCCGGTGAGCAGTTCTTC.

V is TRBV30 and J is TRBJ1-1; 7 bases match TRBD1. This CDR3 is built from 14 residues. CDR1 is GTSNPN, CDR2 SVGIG, per germline (reference sequence). V was clipped by 3 bases and J by 3 bases; unmatched bases: 7. The CDR3 sequence is CAWSRRQGDTEAFF. In nucleotides, the CDR3 is TGTGCCTGGAGCCGCCGCCAGGGGGACACTGAAGCTTTCTTT.

The genes are TRBV6-6 and TRBJ2-7; 8 bases align to TRBD2. This CDR3 region has 14 residues. In germline, CDR1 is MNHNY, CDR2 SVGAGI (reference sequence). Germline trimming cut 5 bases from V and 2 bases from J; bases unmatched to any gene: 5. For the CDR3, the DNA is TGTGCCAGCAGTCCCGGGACTAGGGCCTACGAGCAGTACTTC. It encodes CASSPGTRAYEQYF.

This clone has only a few counts. The chain joins TRBV4-3 to TRBJ2-7; 7 bases map to TRBD2. Trimming took 4 bases from V and 4 from J; bases not matched to a gene: 13. Germline V CDR1 and CDR2: LGHNA, YSLEER. The CDR3 consists of 16 residues. CDR3 residues: CASSRGGGSGKYEQYF. CDR3 sequence (DNA): TGCGCCAGCAGCCGGGGGGGAGGTAGCGGAAAGTACGAGCAGTACTTC.

The chain uses TRBV15 and TRBJ2-2; the D gene is possibly TRBD1 (5 bases). The germline CDR1 and CDR2 sequences are LNHNV and YYDKDF (reference sequence). The V end lost 3 bases, the J end lost 1 base, and 15 bases lay between the germline ends. The CDR3 runs to 17 residues. The DNA of the CDR3 is TGTGCCACCAGCAGTACACCTCTACAGGTGAACACCGGGGAGCTGTTTTTT. This translates into CATSSTPLQVNTGELFF.

In this sample, this clone turned up a few times. The V gene is TRBV11-3, the J gene TRBJ2-3; 8 nucleotides line up with TRBD2. Per the germline V gene, CDR1 is SGHNT and CDR2 is YENEEA. CDR3 length equals 17 residues. The trim removed 1 base at V and 2 bases at J, leaving 8 bases unmatched. The CDR3 here is CASSLGATSGPTDTQYF. Written as DNA, the CDR3 is TGTGCCAGCAGCTTAGGCGCCACTAGCGGCCCCACAGATACGCAGTATTTT.

Comments on this clone: Other DNA sequences from this sample encode an identical CDR3 as well. The J gene is TRBJ1-5, the V gene TRBV4-1; 9 nucleotides line up with TRBD1. The length of the CDR3 is 15 residues. The V segment lost 1 base and the J segment 2 bases; nucleotides outside the gene matches: 0. Germline values: CDR1 MGHRA, CDR2 YSYEKL. The CDR3: CASSQGQGGNQPQHF. For the CDR3, the DNA is TGCGCCAGCAGCCAAGGACAGGGGGGCAATCAGCCCCAGCATTTT.

The chain recombines TRBV18 with TRBJ1-1; 7 positions agree with TRBD1. This CDR3 has 14 residues. Trimming took 0 bases from V and 11 from J; bases not matched to a gene: 9. Germline CDR1 is KGHSH and CDR2 is LQKENI. The CDR3 region is CASSPPDRPSWAFF. The CDR3 nucleotides are TGTGCCAGCTCACCACCGGACAGGCCGAGTTGGGCTTTCTTT. Complete variable domain (other parts from reference TRBV18 and TRBJ1-1): NAGVMQNPRHLVRRRGQEARLRCSPMKGHSHVYWYRQLPEEGLKFMVYLQKENIIDESGMPKERFSAEFPKEGPSILRIQQVVRGDSAAYFCASSPPDRPSWAFFGQGTRLTVV.

The chain recombines TRBV28 with TRBJ2-7; tentatively, D is TRBD1 (6 bases). The CDR3 runs to 15 residues. With 6 bases removed from V and 2 bases from J, the gap between germline ends came to 17 bases. The germline CDR1 and CDR2 sequences are MDHEN and SYDVKM. CDR3 residues: CASSQGQFLTYEQYF. CDR3 coding DNA: TGTGCCAGCAGCCAGGGGCAATTCCTAACCTACGAGCAGTACTTC.

The chain combines TRBV2 with TRBJ2-2; 9 bases match TRBD1. CDR1 and CDR2 (germline): SNHLY, FYNNEI. The length of the CDR3 is 14 residues. V dropped 9 bases and J dropped 4; count of bases not matched to a gene: 6. CDR3 loop: CASTGGASTGELFF. CDR3 bases: TGTGCCAGTACAGGGGGCGCAAGCACCGGGGAGCTGTTTTTT.

As for this clone: The junction departs from the called germline gene at one end, perhaps through a read error. The J gene is TRBJ1-6, the V gene TRBV7-6; the match to TRBD1 covers 10 bases. The CDR3 consists of 16 residues. Germline values: CDR1 SGHVS, CDR2 FNYEAQ. CDR3 sequence reads: CASSLGGTGDGSPLHF. In nucleotides, the CDR3 is TGTGCCAGCAGTTTAGGGGGGACAGGGGACGGTTCACCCCTCCACTTT.

This CDR3 reads CASSLVVSLAGVLGEQYF. CDR3 nucleotides: TGTGCCAGCAGCTTAGTCGTTAGCCTAGCGGGAGTATTGGGCGAGCAGTACTTC. The chain links TRBV11-2 to TRBJ2-5; TRBD2 matches 10 bases. The better agreement between TRBJ2-7 and the DNA end casts doubt on the J call. From germline, CDR1 is SGHAT and CDR2 FQNNGV. This CDR3 is built from 18 residues.

The rearrangement links TRBV6-5 to TRBJ2-7; 9 nucleotides line up with TRBD1. Germline-derived CDR1 and CDR2 are MNHEY and SVGAGI. The junction had 4 bases not matched to a gene; V was cut back by 5 bases and J by 2 bases. This CDR3 has 14 residues. The CDR3 sequence is CASSPDRGTYEQYF. The CDR3 nucleotides read TGTGCCAGCAGTCCGGACAGGGGAACCTACGAGCAGTACTTC.

This clone came up a few times. This rearrangement joins TRBV6-6 to TRBJ2-7; possibly TRBD2 for D (6 bases). Per germline, CDR1 MNHNY and CDR2 SVGAGI (reference sequence). Trimming removed 0 bases from V and 4 bases from J, with 13 bases in between. This CDR3 comprises 15 residues. CDR3 DNA: TGTGCCAGCAGTTACTCACGGGAGCCCCATTACGAGCAGTACTTC. Encoded protein: CASSYSREPHYEQYF.

The chain joins TRBV2 to TRBJ1-6; weak D call: TRBD1 (5 bases). The CDR3 extends over 15 amino acids. V lost 1 base, J lost 1 base, and 5 bases lay in between. Germline loops: CDR1 SNHLY, CDR2 FYNNEI. In DNA, the CDR3 is TGTGCCAGCAGTGAAGAGGGGTCCTATAATTCACCCCTCCACTTT. This codes for CASSEEGSYNSPLHF.

This clone has just one count. The chain links TRBV25-1 to TRBJ2-7, with a possible D match to TRBD1 (6 bases). V was cut by 4 bases and J by 4 bases, with 11 bases left in between. Germline-derived CDR1 and CDR2 are MGHDK and SYGVNS. The CDR3 is 13 residues long. This chain's CDR3 is CASSGTGWYEQYF. CDR3 DNA: TGTGCCAGCAGTGGAACAGGGTGGTACGAGCAGTACTTC.

The CDR3 loop reads CASSQTGYGELFF. CDR3 nucleotide sequence: TGCGCCAGCAGTCAGACAGGGTACGGGGAGCTGTTTTTT. The genes are TRBV10-2 and TRBJ2-2, with 7 bases lining up with TRBD1. Germline trimming cut 5 bases from V and 7 bases from J; bases unmatched to any gene: 4. Germline-derived CDR1 and CDR2 are WSHSY and SAAADI. The CDR3 is 13 amino acids.

V is TRBV28 and J is TRBJ2-4; 7 positions agree with TRBD2. The J segment lost 3 bases and the V segment lost 3 bases, leaving 14 bases of the junction unmatched. The CDR3 length is 18 residues. Per germline, CDR1 MDHEN and CDR2 SYDVKM. For the CDR3, the DNA is TGTGCCAGCAGTTTTTGGGAGGGCCGAGGGAGCAACAAAAACATTCAGTACTTC. This sequence encodes CASSFWEGRGSNKNIQYF.

V and J are TRBV10-2 and TRBJ1-4; unclear D gene. V gave up 8 bases and J gave up 10 bases, with 11 bases separating them. The CDR3 has 11 amino acids. CDR1 and CDR2 (germline): WSHSY, SAAADI. The CDR3 spells CASLQAGKLFF. The CDR3 nucleotides are TGCGCCAGCCTTCAAGCAGGAAAACTGTTTTTT.

The V gene is TRBV5-1, the J gene TRBJ2-5; 7 nucleotides align to TRBD2. Germline CDR1 is SGHRS and CDR2 is YFSETQ. This CDR3 has 14 amino acids. J was trimmed by 2 bases and V by 4 bases; bases with no gene match: 5. Written as DNA, the CDR3 is TGCGCCAGCAGCAATCCGGGAGGACAAGAGACCCAGTACTTC. It encodes CASSNPGGQETQYF.

The chain links TRBV5-1 to TRBJ1-1, with TRBD1 matching over 7 bases. V gave up 4 bases and J gave up 2 bases; unmatched junction bases: 5. The CDR3 has 14 residues. CDR1 is SGHRS, CDR2 YFSETQ, per germline. This chain's CDR3 is CASSQGTDNTEAFF. The CDR3, as DNA: TGCGCCAGCAGCCAAGGGACAGACAACACTGAAGCTTTCTTT. The full variable domain, its missing parts supplied by reference TRBV5-1 and TRBJ1-1, is KAGVTQTPRYLIKTRGQQVTLSCSPISGHRSVSWYQQTPGQGLQFLFEYFSETQRNKGNFPGRFSGRQFSNSRSEMNVSTLELGDSALYLCASSQGTDNTEAFFGQGTRLTVV.

This sequence joins TRBV28 and TRBJ1-1, with D maybe TRBD1 (6 bases). Trimming took 6 bases from V and 0 from J, leaving 14 bases between them. Germline lookup yields CDR1 MDHEN and CDR2 SYDVKM. The CDR3 runs 15 residues. The CDR3 sequence is CASSRTQGMNTEAFF. The CDR3 DNA reads TGTGCCAGCAGCCGAACACAGGGAATGAACACTGAAGCTTTCTTT.

As regards this clone: Other nucleotide sequences from this sample produce the same CDR3. The chain links TRBV7-2 to TRBJ2-5; possible D gene TRBD1, 5 bases. CDR3 length equals 13 residues. The V gene lost 2 bases and the J gene lost 5 bases, with 9 bases spanning the gap. Per germline, CDR1 SGHTA and CDR2 FQGNSA. The CDR3 here is CASSLRGGETQYF. The CDR3 DNA follows: TGTGCCAGCAGCTTAAGGGGTGGGGAGACCCAGTACTTC.

V is TRBV28 and J is TRBJ1-1; TRBD1 is a possible D gene (5 bases). V lost 3 bases and J 4 bases, leaving 12 bases between the germline ends. CDR3 length: 14 amino acids. The germline V gene has CDR1 MDHEN and CDR2 SYDVKM. The CDR3 coding sequence is TGTGCCAGCAGTTTGGGCGGAGGGGTCACTGAAGCTTTCTTT. The encoded protein is CASSLGGGVTEAFF.

The CDR3 DNA reads as TGTGCCAGCAGCCCTATTATGAACACTGAAGCTTTCTTT. This encodes CASSPIMNTEAFF. V usage is TRBV9 and J usage is TRBJ1-1; D gene unclear. The germline CDR1 and CDR2 sequences are SGDLS and YYNGEE. Between the trimmed V and J ends, which lost 4 bases and 0 bases, there was a span of 7 bases. This CDR3 has 13 amino acids. The whole variable domain, filled in from reference TRBV9 and TRBJ1-1, reads DSGVTQTPKHLITATGQRVTLRCSPRSGDLSVYWYQQSLDQGLQFLIQYYNGEERAKGNILERFSAQQFPDLHSELNLSSLELGDSALYFCASSPIMNTEAFFGQGTRLTVV.

The J gene is TRBJ1-6, the V gene TRBV10-2; no clear D. The V end was cut by 3 bases, the J end by 0 bases, with 9 bases between. The CDR3 spans 16 residues. CDR1 WSHSY and CDR2 SAAADI come from the germline V gene. The CDR3 DNA is TGCGCCAGCAGTGATTCCAGAACCTCCTATAATTCACCCCTCCACTTT. Translation gives CASSDSRTSYNSPLHF.

V usage is TRBV30 and J usage is TRBJ1-6; the match to TRBD1 covers 8 bases. Germline V gives CDR1 GTSNPN, CDR2 SVGIG (reference sequence). Losses at the gene ends were 2 bases for V and 8 bases for J; bases not matched to a gene: 5. This CDR3 has 14 amino acids. As DNA, the CDR3 is TGTGCCTGGAGTATCAAACAGGGGGATTCACCCCTCCACTTT. The encoded protein is CAWSIKQGDSPLHF.

This clone was seen only a few times. The genes are TRBV6-5 and TRBJ2-7; 10 nucleotides match TRBD1. Germline-derived CDR1 and CDR2 are MNHEY and SVGAGI. The V segment lost 6 bases and the J segment 3 bases; nucleotides outside the gene matches: 5. CDR3 size: 14 residues. CDR3 nucleotides: TGTGCCAGCAGGGGACAGGGGATTTTCTACGAGCAGTACTTC. Encoded protein: CASRGQGIFYEQYF.